These 32 T cell receptor beta chains share one sample of origin, sequenced in a study of T cell changes during pregnancy in multiple sclerosis. Repertoires were generated with immunoSEQ multiplex PCR, while TCRdb's copy carries only in-frame clones and drops some. The table includes some 64,000 clones, 91% detected once. Sequences were derived from peripheral blood, sampled in the first trimester of pregnancy. Receptors were obtained from a female donor with multiple sclerosis, enrolled in a pregnancy study.

The V and J genes are TRBV9 and TRBJ1-2; 10 nucleotides agree with TRBD1. Germline CDR1 is SGDLS and CDR2 is YYNGEE. V lost 3 bases and J lost 4; bases outside the gene matches: 3. There are 14 residues in the CDR3. The CDR3 DNA sequence: TGTGCCAGCAGCGGCCGACAGGGGGCCTATGGCTACACCTTC. The encoded protein is CASSGRQGAYGYTF.

V usage is TRBV5-6 and J usage is TRBJ2-1; TRBD2 might be the D (6 bases). The V end lost 3 bases, the J end lost 3 bases, and 10 bases lay between the germline ends. Germline lookup yields CDR1 SGHDT and CDR2 YYEEEE. The CDR3 totals 14 residues. This CDR3 reads CASSWMGLYNEQFF. The CDR3 region has the DNA TGTGCCAGCAGCTGGATGGGACTCTACAATGAGCAGTTCTTC. Based on the CDR3 plus reference TRBV5-6 and TRBJ2-1, the full variable domain is DAGVTQSPTHLIKTRGQQVTLRCSPKSGHDTVSWYQQALGQGPQFIFQYYEEEERQRGNFPDRFSGHQFPNYSSELNVNALLLGDSALYLCASSWMGLYNEQFFGPGTRLTVL.

V gene TRBV6-5 combines with J gene TRBJ2-1; 10 positions match TRBD2. V lost 4 bases, J lost 6 bases, and 6 bases stayed unmatched. Germline-derived CDR1 and CDR2 are MNHEY and SVGAGI. This CDR3 is 15 amino acids long. The CDR3 spells CASSSSGRLFNEQFF. Here the CDR3 DNA reads TGTGCCAGCAGTTCTAGCGGGAGACTGTTCAATGAGCAGTTCTTC.

The V gene is TRBV9, the J gene TRBJ2-6; TRBD1 matches at 7 bases. The V gene end was trimmed by 6 bases and the J gene end by 2 bases; junction bases not matched to a gene: 5. The CDR3 totals 15 residues. CDR1 is SGDLS and CDR2 is YYNGEE in the germline V gene. CDR3 coding DNA: TGTGCCAGCACGTTACAGGGGACTGGGGCCAACGTCCTGACTTTC. It encodes CASTLQGTGANVLTF.

This chain joins TRBV18 and TRBJ1-1; 9 nucleotides align to TRBD1. J lost 7 bases, V lost 3 bases, and 9 bases had no gene match. The CDR3 length is 15 residues. Germline assignment: CDR1 KGHSH and CDR2 LQKENI. CDR3 in amino acids: CASSPFSRDRDEAFF. The CDR3 nucleotides are TGTGCCAGCTCACCCTTTTCCCGGGACAGGGATGAAGCTTTCTTT.

This clone was picked up one time. The CDR3 bases are TGTGCCAGCAGCTACGCAGCGGGGTACTCCTACAATGAGCAGTTCTTC. It encodes CASSYAAGYSYNEQFF. The V and J genes are TRBV7-9 and TRBJ2-1; 7 bases fit TRBD2. CDR3 length: 16 amino acids. Trimming took 4 bases from V and 0 from J; bases not matched to a gene: 6. Germline loops: CDR1 SEHNR, CDR2 FQNEAQ (reference sequence).

This chain links TRBV27 with TRBJ2-3; no reliable D call. The CDR3 runs 15 residues. The V and J ends lost 3 bases and 4 bases respectively, with 14 bases between them. The germline V gene has CDR1 MNHEY and CDR2 SMNVEV (reference sequence). The chain's CDR3 is CASSFIANPSDTQYF. The CDR3 region has the DNA TGTGCCAGCAGTTTTATAGCTAACCCTTCAGATACGCAGTATTTT.

This chain links TRBV19 with TRBJ2-3; perhaps TRBD1 as D (6 bases). Deletions cut 6 bases from V and 0 bases from J, with 13 bases between. This CDR3 is built from 15 residues. In germline, CDR1 is LNHDA, CDR2 SQIVND (reference sequence). Here the CDR3 reads CASRKQGTSTDTQYF. The CDR3 bases are TGTGCCAGTAGGAAACAGGGAACTAGCACAGATACGCAGTATTTT. The whole variable domain, filled in from reference TRBV19 and TRBJ2-3, reads DGGITQSPKYLFRKEGQNVTLSCEQNLNHDAMYWYRQDPGQGLRLIYYSQIVNDFQKGDIAEGYSVSREKKESFPLTVTSAQKNPTAFYLCASRKQGTSTDTQYFGPGTRLTVL.

Written as DNA, the CDR3 is TGCGCCAGCTGGGCCCGCGGGGGTCGGTACGAGCAGTACTTC. It codes for CASWARGGRYEQYF. The chain employs TRBV10-2 and TRBJ2-7; TRBD2 agrees at 7 bases. The germline gives CDR1 WSHSY, CDR2 SAAADI. The trim removed 8 bases at V and 4 bases at J, leaving 11 bases unmatched. The CDR3 totals 14 residues.

The V and J genes are TRBV29-1 and TRBJ1-4; 7 bases fit TRBD1. The germline gives CDR1 SQVTM, CDR2 ANQGSEA. The CDR3 totals 13 residues. V was pared by 4 bases and J by 10 bases, with 9 bases of the junction left unmatched. In nucleotides, the CDR3 is TGCAGCGTTGGGGGACAGTCAGGCGCAAAACTGTTTTTT. Its protein product is CSVGGQSGAKLFF.

J is TRBJ2-1 and V is TRBV6-5, with TRBD1 identical over 8 bases. V lost 2 bases, J lost 6 bases, and 9 bases stayed unmatched. In germline, CDR1 is MNHEY, CDR2 SVGAGI. This CDR3 spans 16 amino acids. CDR3 protein: CASSYPHSTGANEQFF. The DNA for the CDR3 is TGTGCCAGCAGTTACCCCCACTCGACAGGGGCCAATGAGCAGTTCTTC.

J is TRBJ2-1 and V is TRBV6-1; D not resolved. Germline CDR1 and CDR2: MNHNS and SASEGT. Trimming cost V 2 bases and J 14 bases, with 13 bases left between them. This CDR3 region has 12 residues. CDR3 loop: CASSEWSSPEFF. As DNA, the CDR3 is TGTGCCAGCAGTGAATGGAGCAGCCCCGAGTTCTTC.

The chain joins TRBV5-1 to TRBJ2-1, with TRBD2 identical over 14 bases. Germline V gene lookup returns CDR1 SGHRS and CDR2 YFSETQ. This CDR3 spans 19 amino acids. The V segment lost 4 bases and the J segment 1 base; nucleotides outside the gene matches: 10. This CDR3 is CASSPRLAGGPSSYNEQFF. CDR3 bases: TGCGCCAGCAGCCCTCGACTAGCGGGAGGGCCGTCGTCCTACAATGAGCAGTTCTTC.

This chain links TRBV7-3 with TRBJ1-5, with D possibly TRBD1 on 5 matching bases. The V end lost 8 bases, the J end lost 3 bases, and 14 bases lay between the germline ends. This CDR3 has 14 residues. Germline-derived CDR1 and CDR2 are SGHTA and FQGTGA. As DNA, the CDR3 is TGTGCCAGCGTCCCTTGGGGCTCCAATCAGCCCCAGCATTTT. Translating gives CASVPWGSNQPQHF.

The chain employs TRBV5-1 and TRBJ1-5; D may be TRBD1 (6 bases). The CDR3 loop spans 15 amino acids. V lost 6 bases to trimming and J lost 5 bases, with 18 bases between them. Per the germline V gene, CDR1 is SGHRS and CDR2 is YFSETQ. CDR3 protein: CASIGGAYPHQPQHF. For the CDR3, the DNA is TGCGCCAGCATCGGGGGGGCCTACCCCCATCAGCCCCAGCATTTT.

The chain links TRBV19 to TRBJ2-2; 10 positions match TRBD2. V lost 7 bases to trimming and J lost 5 bases; unmatched junction nucleotides: 10. There are 16 residues in the CDR3. The germline V gene has CDR1 LNHDA and CDR2 SQIVND (reference sequence). CDR3 protein: CASTVAGGLFTGELFF. Here the CDR3 DNA reads TGTGCCAGTACGGTAGCGGGGGGACTGTTTACCGGGGAGCTGTTTTTT.

The V and J genes are TRBV21-1 and TRBJ1-5; the table assigns TRBD1, which was not confirmed against the DNA. TRBV21-1 is termed a pseudogene. The CDR3 loop spans 15 amino acids. The CDR3 here is CASSPGQILNQPQHF. The CDR3 DNA follows: TGTGCCAGCAGCCCCGGACAGATCCTAAATCAGCCCCAGCATTTT.

The table lists this clone with a few counts. CDR3 in amino acids: CASSATGKNSPLHF. The CDR3 coding sequence is TGTGCCAGCTCTGCGACAGGGAAAAATTCACCCCTCCACTTT. The chain employs TRBV18 and TRBJ1-6; 7 bases match TRBD1. The length of the CDR3 is 14 residues. Unmatched junction bases numbered 6, after V lost 6 bases and J lost 7 bases. CDR1 and CDR2 from the germline V gene are KGHSH and LQKENI.

In its sample, this clone was seen once. The gene calls are TRBV11-3 and TRBJ2-3, with 9 positions matching TRBD2. The trim removed 1 base at V and 7 bases at J, leaving 6 bases unmatched. Per germline, CDR1 SGHNT and CDR2 YENEEA. The CDR3 contains 15 residues. CDR3 sequence reads: CASSLAAGGPYTQYF. In nucleotides, the CDR3 is TGTGCCAGCAGCTTAGCTGCGGGAGGGCCGTATACGCAGTATTTT.

The chain is built from TRBV19 and TRBJ1-3; D is undetermined. CDR1 and CDR2 (germline): LNHDA, SQIVND (reference sequence). The V end was cut by 6 bases, the J end by 4 bases, with 13 bases between. The CDR3 runs to 14 residues. The CDR3 region has the DNA TGTGCCAGTAGCCTCGCGGTTGGAGGAAACACCATATATTTT. This gives the protein CASSLAVGGNTIYF.

This chain joins TRBV15 and TRBJ2-5; D perhaps matches TRBD2 (6 bases). The CDR3 contains 15 residues. CDR1 and CDR2 from the germline V gene are LNHNV and YYDKDF (reference sequence). The germline V and J ends were trimmed by 3 bases and 2 bases, with 13 bases remaining between them. As DNA, the CDR3 is TGTGCCACCAGCAGCGGTAGCGGAGATCAAGAGACCCAGTACTTC. Residues: CATSSGSGDQETQYF.

The V call is TRBV10-3, the J call TRBJ2-7; 7 bases agree with TRBD2. The CDR3 is 12 amino acids. Trimming cost V 6 bases and J 12 bases; bases outside gene matches: 11. Germline-derived CDR1 and CDR2 are ENHRY and SYGVKD. The CDR3 region is CAISLLEREGYF. The CDR3 DNA follows: TGTGCCATCAGCCTACTAGAGAGGGAGGGGTACTTC.

The V call is TRBV2, the J call TRBJ2-5, with 8 nucleotides matching TRBD1. The germline V gene encodes CDR1 SNHLY and CDR2 FYNNEI. J lost 3 bases, V lost 6 bases, and 6 bases had no gene match. The CDR3 length is 14 residues. The CDR3 DNA sequence: TGTGCCAGCAGACCCTCGACAGGGGAAGAGACCCAGTACTTC. It codes for CASRPSTGEETQYF.

The V gene is TRBV5-1, the J gene TRBJ2-1; TRBD1 or TRBD2 may be the D gene (5 bases each). Trimming stripped 4 bases from V and 0 bases from J, with 14 bases between. The germline CDR1 and CDR2 sequences are SGHRS and YFSETQ. The CDR3 is 16 residues long. CDR3 amino acids: CASSVDMGSSYNEQFF. The CDR3 nucleotides read TGCGCCAGCAGCGTGGACATGGGGAGCTCCTACAATGAGCAGTTCTTC. The variable domain in full, with the rest retrieved from reference TRBV5-1 and TRBJ2-1, is KAGVTQTPRYLIKTRGQQVTLSCSPISGHRSVSWYQQTPGQGLQFLFEYFSETQRNKGNFPGRFSGRQFSNSRSEMNVSTLELGDSALYLCASSVDMGSSYNEQFFGPGTRLTVL.

The chain recombines TRBV6-1 with TRBJ1-4, with D perhaps matching TRBD1 (6 bases). Germline assignment: CDR1 MNHNS and CDR2 SASEGT. The CDR3 contains 15 residues. Trimming cost V 5 bases and J 4 bases, with 14 bases left between them. CDR3 residues: CASSRGSRGNEKLFF. The CDR3, as DNA: TGTGCCAGCAGTAGGGGGTCCAGGGGTAATGAAAAACTGTTTTTT.

The gene calls are TRBV5-6 and TRBJ1-3; D uncertain. This CDR3 comprises 15 residues. Trimming took 2 bases from V and 0 from J, leaving 9 bases between them. CDR1 and CDR2 from the germline V gene are SGHDT and YYEEEE. The CDR3 sequence is CASSLLITSGNTIYF. CDR3 in DNA: TGTGCCAGCAGCTTACTGATTACCTCTGGAAACACCATATATTTT. Looking up the rest from reference TRBV5-6 and TRBJ1-3 gives the full variable domain: DAGVTQSPTHLIKTRGQQVTLRCSPKSGHDTVSWYQQALGQGPQFIFQYYEEEERQRGNFPDRFSGHQFPNYSSELNVNALLLGDSALYLCASSLLITSGNTIYFGEGSWLTVV.

V gene TRBV19 combines with J gene TRBJ2-7; D might be TRBD2 (7 bases). This CDR3 contains 15 residues. Trimming pared 3 bases from V and 5 bases from J, leaving 17 bases between. CDR1 is LNHDA and CDR2 is SQIVND in the germline V gene (reference sequence). This CDR3 is CASSINGRGRNEQYF. The CDR3 DNA reads TGTGCCAGTAGTATTAACGGGCGGGGGCGCAACGAGCAGTACTTC.

The chain uses TRBV5-1 and TRBJ1-2; 7 bases are shared with TRBD1. V was pared by 0 bases and J by 5 bases, with 4 bases of the junction left unmatched. CDR3 length equals 14 residues. Germline V gene data show CDR1 as SGHRS and CDR2 as YFSETQ. The CDR3 region has the DNA TGCGCCAGCAGCTTGGACAGGGGAGGATATGGCTACACCTTC. As protein: CASSLDRGGYGYTF.

Turning to this clone: The junction does not match germline at one end; this may be a read error. The V call is TRBV6-1, the J call TRBJ1-4; D is unclear. Germline V CDR1 and CDR2: MNHNS, SASEGT. The CDR3 sequence is 12 residues long. The CDR3 DNA is TGTGCCAGCAGTGAAGGTGAGATGGAGGCGATTTTT. It yields the protein CASSEGEMEAIF.

The CDR3 is CASSEGGRRSPLHF. The CDR3 nucleotides are TGTGCCAGCAGTGAAGGGGGCAGGAGATCACCCCTCCACTTT. J is TRBJ1-6 and V is TRBV6-1; the D gene is possibly TRBD1 (5 bases). The CDR3 runs 14 residues. Germline V gene sequence: CDR1 MNHNS, CDR2 SASEGT. V lost 1 base and J lost 10, with 11 bases in between.

The V call is TRBV6-5, the J call TRBJ2-2, with TRBD1 as a possible D gene (6 bases). From germline, CDR1 is MNHEY and CDR2 SVGAGI. CDR3 length equals 16 residues. Trimming stripped 2 bases from V and 0 bases from J, with 10 bases between. The CDR3 region is CASSYIGTSNTGELFF. In nucleotides, the CDR3 is TGTGCCAGCAGTTACATAGGGACATCGAACACCGGGGAGCTGTTTTTT.

The rearrangement joins TRBV6-1 to TRBJ1-2; TRBD1 matches at 9 bases. CDR1 and CDR2 from the germline V gene are MNHNS and SASEGT. The ends lost 4 bases at V and 8 bases at J; junction bases unmatched: 8. The CDR3 is made up of 14 amino acids. The CDR3 is CASSATGQGFGYTF. The CDR3 nucleotides are TGTGCCAGCAGTGCTACGGGACAGGGCTTCGGCTACACCTTC.